The clone carrying this T cell receptor (beta chain) came up a few times. The CDR3 covers 14 residues. Germline assignment: CDR1 KGHSH and CDR2 LQKENI. Trimming removed 3 bases from V and 4 bases from J; junction bases left unmatched: 5. Profiled with immunoSEQ multiplex PCR; TCRdb holds only in-frame clones, not every one. The table includes roughly 7,000 clones, about three fifths detected once. This sample is part of a study of tumor-infiltrating lymphocytes in localized non-small cell lung cancer. For the study at large: Several tumor histologies, both smoking statuses, and some post-neoadjuvant chemotherapy samples were included.

The chain recombines TRBV18 with TRBJ2-5; 7 positions agree with TRBD2. This TCR derives from a human donor with non-small cell lung cancer. Sequences were obtained from uninvolved lung tissue not adjacent to the tumor. The CDR3: CASSPKGGGETQYF. Written as DNA, the CDR3 is TGTGCCAGCTCACCGAAGGGCGGGGGAGAGACCCAGTACTTC.